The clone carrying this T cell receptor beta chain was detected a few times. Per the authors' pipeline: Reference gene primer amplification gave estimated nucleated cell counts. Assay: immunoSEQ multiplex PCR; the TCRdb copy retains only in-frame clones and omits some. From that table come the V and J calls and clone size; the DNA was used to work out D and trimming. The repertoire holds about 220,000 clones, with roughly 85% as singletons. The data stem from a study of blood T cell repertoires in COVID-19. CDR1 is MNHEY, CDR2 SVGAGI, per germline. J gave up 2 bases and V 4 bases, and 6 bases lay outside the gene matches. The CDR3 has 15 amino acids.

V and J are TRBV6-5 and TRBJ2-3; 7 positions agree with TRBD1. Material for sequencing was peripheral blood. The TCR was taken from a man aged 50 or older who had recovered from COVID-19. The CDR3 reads CASSSTGVPTDTQYF. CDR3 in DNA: TGTGCCAGCAGTTCAACAGGGGTTCCCACAGATACGCAGTATTTT.